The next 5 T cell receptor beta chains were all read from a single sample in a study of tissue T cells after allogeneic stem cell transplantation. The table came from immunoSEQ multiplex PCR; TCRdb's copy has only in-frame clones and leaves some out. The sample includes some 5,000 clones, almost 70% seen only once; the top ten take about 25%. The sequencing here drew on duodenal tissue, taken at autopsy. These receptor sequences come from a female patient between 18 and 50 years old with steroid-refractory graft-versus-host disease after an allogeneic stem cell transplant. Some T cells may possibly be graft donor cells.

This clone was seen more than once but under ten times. CDR3 residues: CASSSGARQPQHF. The DNA for the CDR3 is TGTGCCAGCAGTTCAGGGGCGAGGCAGCCCCAGCATTTT. V gene TRBV27 combines with J gene TRBJ1-5, with a weak D call TRBD1 (6 bases). CDR1 is MNHEY and CDR2 is SMNVEV in the germline V gene (reference sequence). V was cut by 4 bases and J by 7 bases, with 11 bases left in between. The CDR3 runs to 13 residues.

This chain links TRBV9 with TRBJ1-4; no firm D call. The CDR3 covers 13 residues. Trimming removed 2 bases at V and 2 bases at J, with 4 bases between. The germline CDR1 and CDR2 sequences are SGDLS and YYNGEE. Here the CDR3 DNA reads TGTGCCAGCAGCGTGAGTACTAATGAAAAACTGTTTTTT. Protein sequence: CASSVSTNEKLFF. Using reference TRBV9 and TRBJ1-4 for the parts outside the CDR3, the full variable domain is DSGVTQTPKHLITATGQRVTLRCSPRSGDLSVYWYQQSLDQGLQFLIQYYNGEERAKGNILERFSAQQFPDLHSELNLSSLELGDSALYFCASSVSTNEKLFFGSGTQLSVL.

The chain's CDR3 is CASSPRTSGYEQYF. The CDR3 coding sequence is TGTGCCAGCAGCCCGCGGACTAGCGGCTACGAGCAGTACTTC. The chain is built from TRBV7-9 and TRBJ2-7; 10 bases match TRBD2. The CDR3 has 14 amino acids. With 5 bases clipped from V and 3 bases from J, the junction kept 4 bases outside the gene matches. CDR1 and CDR2 from the germline V gene are SEHNR and FQNEAQ (reference sequence).

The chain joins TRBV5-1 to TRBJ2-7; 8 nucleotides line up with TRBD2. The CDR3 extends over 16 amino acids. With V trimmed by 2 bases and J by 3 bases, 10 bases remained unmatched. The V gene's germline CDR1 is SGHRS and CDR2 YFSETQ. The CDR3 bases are TGCGCCAGCAGCTTTTTAGCGGGAAAGGGTCGCTACGAGCAGTACTTC. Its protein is CASSFLAGKGRYEQYF.

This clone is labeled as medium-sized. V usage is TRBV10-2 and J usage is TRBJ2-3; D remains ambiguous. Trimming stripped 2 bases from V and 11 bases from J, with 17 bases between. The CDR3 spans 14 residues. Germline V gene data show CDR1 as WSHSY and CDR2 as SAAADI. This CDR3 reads CASSEPAVPVGQYF. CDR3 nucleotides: TGCGCCAGCAGTGAGCCCGCCGTACCGGTCGGGCAGTATTTT.